These T cell receptor beta chains were read from a single sample in a study of blood T cell repertoires in COVID-19. Sequencing used immunoSEQ multiplex PCR; TCRdb keeps in-frame clones, though not all of them. The data show hundreds of thousands of clones, around 85% seen once. Sample: peripheral blood. The receptors were gathered from a man aged 40-49 years with acute or convalescent COVID-19. Both conserved end residues are part of each CDR3. Fields, in order: J gene, V gene, D gene, clone size, CDR3 DNA, CDR3 protein. A D gene is named only where the DNA matches it firmly. Not every row has a clone size; where given, it reads once, few, many or a size class.

TRBJ1-1,TRBV6-5,TRBD1,-,TGTGCCAGCAGTTTCTACGGGACAGGGCCGAACACTGAAGCTTTCTTT,CASSFYGTGPNTEAFF
TRBJ2-7,TRBV28,TRBD2,-,TGTGCCAGCAGTTCCCCCGGGGGAGGGGACGAGCAGTACTTC,CASSSPGGGDEQYF
TRBJ1-1,TRBV27,TRBD1,-,TGTGCCAGCAGTCAATACAGGGGGATCGCTTTCTTT,CASSQYRGIAFF
TRBJ1-5,TRBV18,-,-,TGTGCCAGCTCACCAAGGGAGGTACGGAATCAGCCCCAGCATTTT,CASSPREVRNQPQHF
TRBJ1-3,TRBV6-5,-,-,TGTGCCAGTACGGGAACAGTGGGAAACACCATATATTTT,CASTGTVGNTIYF
TRBJ2-5,TRBV10-3,TRBD1,-,TGTGCCATCAGTGAGGCAGACACCGGGACAGTTCAAGAGACCCAGTACTTC,CAISEADTGTVQETQYF
TRBJ2-7,TRBV27,-,-,TGTGCCAGCCGCTCTAGTTGGCAAGCCAACGAGCAGTACTTC,CASRSSWQANEQYF
TRBJ2-7,TRBV6-2/TRBV6-3,-,few,TGTGCCAGCATCCCCGGCGTGGGGGCTGAGGAGCAGTACTTC,CASIPGVGAEEQYF
TRBJ2-6,TRBV4-2,TRBD1,-,TGTGCCAGCAGCCGTATATCGACAGGGGCCGCCGCCCCTGGGGCCAACGTCCTGACTTTC,CASSRISTGAAAPGANVLTF
TRBJ2-1,TRBV24-1,-,-,TGTGCCACCAGTGATCGGGGGAGCAATGTATACGATAATGAGCAGTTCTTC,CATSDRGSNVYDNEQFF
TRBJ2-5,TRBV3-1/TRBV3-2,-,-,TGCCCCAGCGTTTTCGGGGAGACCCAGTACTTC,CPSVFGETQYF
TRBJ2-2,TRBV5-4,-,-,TGTGCCAGCAGCACGGACACCGGGGAGCTGTTTTTT,CASSTDTGELFF
TRBJ2-3,TRBV10-1,TRBD2,-,TGCGCCAGCAGGGAAACGGGGACTAGCGGTTCCACAGATACGCAGTATTTT,CASRETGTSGSTDTQYF
TRBJ1-2,TRBV7-9,-,-,TGTGCCAGCAGCAAAGAGGGGACAATAAGACGGGGCTACACCTTC,CASSKEGTIRRGYTF
TRBJ2-7,TRBV2,TRBD1,once,TGTGCCAGCAGTGAGTACAGGGGGCTATACGAGCAGTACTTC,CASSEYRGLYEQYF
TRBJ2-7,TRBV27,TRBD2,-,TGTGCCAGCAGCCTCGGTTCGGGAGGCTACGAGCAGTACTTC,CASSLGSGGYEQYF
TRBJ2-5,TRBV4-1,TRBD2,-,TGCGCCAGCAGCCATAGAACTAGCGCTGGGGAGACCCAGTACTTC,CASSHRTSAGETQYF
TRBJ1-1,TRBV30,-,few,TGTGCCTGGAGTGTAAAGAATTCCGGGTCCACTGAAGCTTTCTTT,CAWSVKNSGSTEAFF
TRBJ2-3,TRBV10-3,-,-,TGTGCCATCAGCGGTGACACAGATACGCAGTATTTT,CAISGDTDTQYF
TRBJ1-1,TRBV5-5,-,-,TGTGCCAGCAGCTTGGGAAGGGGGAACACTGAAGCTTTCTTT,CASSLGRGNTEAFF
TRBJ2-7,TRBV6-5,TRBD2,-,TGTGCCACCGGGGGGACTAACTCCTACGAGCAGTACTTC,CATGGTNSYEQYF
TRBJ2-1,TRBV12-3/TRBV12-4,-,-,TGTGCCAGCAGTTTGTTCAGATTCAATGAGCAGTTCTTC,CASSLFRFNEQFF
TRBJ2-3,TRBV7-3,TRBD2,-,TGTGCCAGCAGCTTAACCCGAGCGGGAGGGGCAGATACGCAGTATTTT,CASSLTRAGGADTQYF
TRBJ1-1,TRBV19,-,-,TGTGCCAGTACCCCTGACAGCCTGAACACTGAAGCTTTCTTT,CASTPDSLNTEAFF
TRBJ1-1,TRBV19,TRBD1,-,TGTGCCAGTAGTAGACCAACCGGGACAGGGCGAACTGAAGCTTTCTTT,CASSRPTGTGRTEAFF
TRBJ2-7,TRBV19,-,-,TGTGCCAGTAGTATAGGGGGACTGGGACTCTACGAGCAGTACTTC,CASSIGGLGLYEQYF
TRBJ1-5,TRBV5-5,-,-,TGTGCCAGCAGCTTCTGGCCAGGAGGACCCGACGTTCATCAGCCCCAGCATTTT,CASSFWPGGPDVHQPQHF
TRBJ2-1,TRBV12-3/TRBV12-4,TRBD1,-,TGTGCCAGCAGTTACGACAGGGTCGGTGAGCAGTTCTTC,CASSYDRVGEQFF
TRBJ1-2,TRBV5-1,-,-,TGCGCCAGCGGAATGGGACTTCTAAACTATGGCTACACCTTC,CASGMGLLNYGYTF
TRBJ1-1,TRBV19,-,-,TGTGCCAGTAGTATTTCGTTCGGGGTATCCATGAACACTGAAGCTTTCTTT,CASSISFGVSMNTEAFF
TRBJ1-4,TRBV20-1,-,-,TGCAGTGCTAGTAGAGGGTCTAATGAAAAACTGTTTTTT,CSASRGSNEKLFF
TRBJ2-7,TRBV5-1,-,-,TGCGCCAGCAGCGATCCGACAGGAGACTACGAGCAGTACTTC,CASSDPTGDYEQYF
TRBJ2-3,TRBV3-1/TRBV3-2,-,-,TGTGCCAGCAGCCAAGGAGGTTTCGAGGATACGCAGTATTTT,CASSQGGFEDTQYF
TRBJ1-5,TRBV19,TRBD1,-,TGTGCCAGTAGTATAGATGGGGGACAGGGGCGAGCCAATCAGCCCCAGCATTTT,CASSIDGGQGRANQPQHF
TRBJ2-7,TRBV15,TRBD2,-,TGTGCCACCAGCAGAGACTGGGCGGGAGGCCGGGACGAGCAGTACTTC,CATSRDWAGGRDEQYF
TRBJ1-1,TRBV29-1,TRBD1,-,TGCAGCCCCTCGACAGGGACTGAAGCTTTCTTT,CSPSTGTEAFF
TRBJ2-7,TRBV5-6,TRBD1,-,TGTGCCAGCAGCCCAGGACAGGGTGATCGCGAGCAGTACTTC,CASSPGQGDREQYF
TRBJ2-1,TRBV11-2,TRBD2,-,TGTGCCAGCAGCTTAGATGTCCGGGCGTTAGCGGGAAACTACAATGAGCAGTTCTTC,CASSLDVRALAGNYNEQFF
TRBJ1-5,TRBV28,-,-,TGTGCCAGCAGTTCTCGGGGGGGCTATCAGCCCCAGCATTTT,CASSSRGGYQPQHF
TRBJ2-7,TRBV27,TRBD2,-,TGTGCCAGCGGCCAGCTAGCGGGAGGAGGCGAGCAGTACTTC,CASGQLAGGGEQYF
TRBJ1-4,TRBV29-1,-,-,TGCAGCGTTGGTCGCTCTGGAGGAGGGGAAAAACTGTTTTTT,CSVGRSGGGEKLFF
TRBJ2-6,TRBV15,TRBD1,-,TGTGCCACCAGCAGAGGGACAGGCAGCAGGGCCAACGTCCTGACTTTC,CATSRGTGSRANVLTF
TRBJ2-7,TRBV18,TRBD2,-,TGTGCCAGCTCACCACGGCTCGGACTAGCGGGAGCTAGCTACGAGCAGTACTTC,CASSPRLGLAGASYEQYF
TRBJ2-7,TRBV6-5,-,-,TGTGCCAGCAGTCATTACTCGCAGGGAAACTACGAGCAGTACTTC,CASSHYSQGNYEQYF
TRBJ1-1,TRBV7-8,TRBD1,-,TGTGCCAGCAGCTTAGGGGACGGGCCAGGGGGGAACACTGAAGCTTTCTTT,CASSLGDGPGGNTEAFF
TRBJ1-5,TRBV2,-,-,TGTGCCAGCAGTGAGAGGGACCTTAGCGGGCCCCAGCATTTT,CASSERDLSGPQHF
TRBJ2-7,TRBV11-1,TRBD1,-,TGTGCCAGCACCCCTTCTCGGACAGGGCGCAACGAGCAGTACTTC,CASTPSRTGRNEQYF
TRBJ2-7,TRBV10-2,TRBD2,-,TGCGCCAGCAGTGGGGGAGGGCCTTACGAGCAGTACTTC,CASSGGGPYEQYF
TRBJ2-5,TRBV6-2/TRBV6-3,-,-,TGTGCCAGCAGTTATGGCCTGACCGCTTACTTGGCTAGCTACGCGCAAGAGACCCAGTACTTC,CASSYGLTAYLASYAQETQYF
TRBJ2-3,TRBV7-9,-,-,TGTGCCAGCAGCCATAGACAGTATGATACAGATACGCAGTATTTT,CASSHRQYDTDTQYF
TRBJ2-7,TRBV3-1/TRBV3-2,TRBD2,few,TGTGCCAGCAGCCGGGGACTAGCGGGAGTGTACGAGCAGTACTTC,CASSRGLAGVYEQYF
TRBJ1-1,TRBV6-1,-,few,TGTGCCAGCAGTGAAGCGCTAAGGGGCACTGAAGCTTTCTTT,CASSEALRGTEAFF
TRBJ2-1,TRBV6-2/TRBV6-3,TRBD2,-,TGTGCCAGCAGTTACGACCGGGGGGCCTACAATGAGCAGTTCTTC,CASSYDRGAYNEQFF
TRBJ2-2,TRBV5-4,-,-,TGTGCCAGCAGCTTGAAGAACCGGGTCACCGGGGAGCTGTTTTTT,CASSLKNRVTGELFF